The sequence of this T cell receptor (beta chain) was determined in a study of a mutant IDH1 vaccine in newly diagnosed glioma. The wider study: Vaccination followed radiotherapy alone by 4-6 weeks, or accompanied temozolomide cycles. It was radiotherapy, temozolomide, or both that patients received previously, with most receiving both.

Germline loops: CDR1 SQVTM, CDR2 ANQGSEA. CDR3 length: 16 residues. V was cut by 3 bases and J by 4 bases, with 21 bases left in between. Study-wide findings and caveats: Overall, about 93% of patients had vaccine-induced immune responses. Pseudoprogression seemed unlinked to shifts in top peripheral T cell clonotypes.

Concerning this clone itself: Its antigen is as yet unknown.

The method was immunoSEQ multiplex PCR; TCRdb's version includes in-frame clones alone and lacks a portion of them. The table lists about 40,000 clones, more than 85% of them singletons, with approximately 2.9% in the top ten. Time point defined: week 5, during vaccination. In every dose of vaccine, 300 ug of mutant IDH1 20-mer peptide was given alongside topical imiquimod. The sample consisted of PBMCs, taken from a glioma patient whose treatment included an IDH1 peptide vaccine. The clonotype comes from a man aged 45-65 years with glioma. The rearrangement joins TRBV29-1 to TRBJ1-2; tentative D call: TRBD1 (6 bases). The CDR3 loop is CSVDAMFVGGAYGYTF. CDR3 sequence (DNA): TGCAGCGTTGATGCGATGTTTGTGGGGGGCGCCTATGGCTACACCTTC.